A single T cell receptor beta chain is shown here with its context. The PCR contained 60 Vbeta and 13 Jbeta primers. Assay: immunoSEQ multiplex PCR; the TCRdb copy retains only in-frame clones and omits some. The data show 150,000 to 200,000 clones, with roughly 74% seen just once and 12% to 15% held by the top ten. The data stem from a study of cytomegalovirus exposure and HLA in healthy donors. Germline CDR1 and CDR2: MNHNS and SASEGT. The CDR3 runs 18 residues. V gave up 4 bases and J gave up 4 bases; unmatched junction bases: 18. The chain joins TRBV6-1 to TRBJ2-7, with TRBD1 identical over 8 bases. The sequenced material came from PBMCs. The TCR comes from a woman aged 25 to 39 in good health and CMV-seropositive. The CDR3 DNA reads as TGTGCCAGCAGTGTCCCCTACCTACCGGGACAGGAGGGATACGAGCAGTACTTC. As protein: CASSVPYLPGQEGYEQYF.